This TCR beta chain was documented in a study of OX40 agonist ivuxolimab in advanced cancers. This clone was observed a handful of times. Its antigen is currently unknown. Germline V gene lookup returns CDR1 SGHRS and CDR2 YFSETQ. The CDR3 sequence is 15 residues long. The V end was cut by 2 bases, the J end by 0 bases, with 11 bases between. Points from the study as a whole: Among patients with partial responses at 0.1-3.0 mg/kg, clonal expansion was among the lowest.

Using immunoSEQ multiplex PCR, the repertoire was profiled, and TCRdb retains in-frame clones only, with some absent. The table has tens of thousands of clones, around four fifths seen once; the top ten hold 3.9%. This material consisted of CD4+ or CD8+ T cells sorted from blood, taken in a trial of the OX40 agonist ivuxolimab. This TCR was sampled from an adult with an advanced solid tumor such as melanoma, head and neck, liver or kidney cancer. The J gene is TRBJ1-1, the V gene TRBV5-1; D call uncertain. CDR3 bases: TGCGCCAGCAGCTTTGACACGAACATGAACACTGAAGCTTTCTTT. This gives the protein CASSFDTNMNTEAFF.